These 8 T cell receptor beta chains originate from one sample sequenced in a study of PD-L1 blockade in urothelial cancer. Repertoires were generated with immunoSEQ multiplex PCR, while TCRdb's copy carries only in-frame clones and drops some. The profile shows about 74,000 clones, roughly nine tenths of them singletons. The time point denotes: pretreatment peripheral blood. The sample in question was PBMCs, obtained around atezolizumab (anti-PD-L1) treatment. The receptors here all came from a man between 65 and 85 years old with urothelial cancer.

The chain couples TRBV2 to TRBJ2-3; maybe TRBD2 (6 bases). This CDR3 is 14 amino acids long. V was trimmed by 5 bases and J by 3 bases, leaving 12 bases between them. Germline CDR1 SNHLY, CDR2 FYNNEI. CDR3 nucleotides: TGTGCCAGCAGTCCTCTCGCGGGAACAGATACGCAGTATTTT. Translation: CASSPLAGTDTQYF. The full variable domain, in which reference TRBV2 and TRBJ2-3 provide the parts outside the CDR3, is EPEVTQTPSHQVTQMGQEVILRCVPISNHLYFYWYRQILGQKVEFLVSFYNNEISEKSEIFDDQFSVERPDGSNFTLKIRSTKLEDSAMYFCASSPLAGTDTQYFGPGTRLTVL.

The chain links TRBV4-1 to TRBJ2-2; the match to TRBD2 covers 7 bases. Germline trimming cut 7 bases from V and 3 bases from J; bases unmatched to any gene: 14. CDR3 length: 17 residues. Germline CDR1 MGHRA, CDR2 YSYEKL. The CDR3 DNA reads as TGCGCCAGCATCCATGGGAGGGACTTGGGGGACACCGGGGAGCTGTTTTTT. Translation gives CASIHGRDLGDTGELFF.

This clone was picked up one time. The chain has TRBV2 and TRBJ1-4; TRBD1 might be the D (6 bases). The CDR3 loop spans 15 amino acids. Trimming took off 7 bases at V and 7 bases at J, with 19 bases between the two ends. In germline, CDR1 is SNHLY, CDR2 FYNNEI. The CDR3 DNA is TGTGCCAGCAACACCCCAGGGGCGGGGGGTGAAAAACTGTTTTTT. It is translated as CASNTPGAGGEKLFF. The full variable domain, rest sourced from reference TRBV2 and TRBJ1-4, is EPEVTQTPSHQVTQMGQEVILRCVPISNHLYFYWYRQILGQKVEFLVSFYNNEISEKSEIFDDQFSVERPDGSNFTLKIRSTKLEDSAMYFCASNTPGAGGEKLFFGSGTQLSVL.

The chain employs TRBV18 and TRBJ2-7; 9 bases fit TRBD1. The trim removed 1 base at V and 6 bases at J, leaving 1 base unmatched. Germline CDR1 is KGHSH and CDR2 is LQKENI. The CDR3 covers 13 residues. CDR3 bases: TGTGCCAGCTCACCACTACAGGGGGCCGAGCAGTACTTC. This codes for CASSPLQGAEQYF.

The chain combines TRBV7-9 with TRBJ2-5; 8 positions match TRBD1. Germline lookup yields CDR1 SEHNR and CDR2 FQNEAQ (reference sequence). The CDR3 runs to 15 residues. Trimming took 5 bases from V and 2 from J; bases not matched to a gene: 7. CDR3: CASSPGQGGQETQYF. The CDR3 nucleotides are TGTGCCAGCAGCCCAGGACAGGGTGGGCAAGAGACCCAGTACTTC.

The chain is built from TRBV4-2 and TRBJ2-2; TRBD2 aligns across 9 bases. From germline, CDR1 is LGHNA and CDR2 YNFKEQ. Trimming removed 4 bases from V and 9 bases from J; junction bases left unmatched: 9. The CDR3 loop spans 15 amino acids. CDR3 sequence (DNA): TGTGCCAGCAGCCCGCGGGCGGGAGGGGACCGGGAGCTGTTTTTT. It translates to CASSPRAGGDRELFF.

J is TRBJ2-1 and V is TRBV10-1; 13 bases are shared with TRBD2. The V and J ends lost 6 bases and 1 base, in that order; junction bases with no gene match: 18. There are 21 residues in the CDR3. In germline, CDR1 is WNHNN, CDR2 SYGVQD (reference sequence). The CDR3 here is CASRNHFKGLAGRGSYNEQFF. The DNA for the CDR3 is TGCGCCAGCAGAAACCATTTCAAGGGACTAGCGGGAAGAGGGTCCTACAATGAGCAGTTCTTC.

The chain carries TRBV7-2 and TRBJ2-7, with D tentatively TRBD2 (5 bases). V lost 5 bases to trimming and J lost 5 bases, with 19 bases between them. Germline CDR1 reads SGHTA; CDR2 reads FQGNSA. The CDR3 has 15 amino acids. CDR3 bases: TGTGCCAGCAGCCACCGGGCTCGGGGTGGACACGAGCAGTACTTC. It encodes CASSHRARGGHEQYF.